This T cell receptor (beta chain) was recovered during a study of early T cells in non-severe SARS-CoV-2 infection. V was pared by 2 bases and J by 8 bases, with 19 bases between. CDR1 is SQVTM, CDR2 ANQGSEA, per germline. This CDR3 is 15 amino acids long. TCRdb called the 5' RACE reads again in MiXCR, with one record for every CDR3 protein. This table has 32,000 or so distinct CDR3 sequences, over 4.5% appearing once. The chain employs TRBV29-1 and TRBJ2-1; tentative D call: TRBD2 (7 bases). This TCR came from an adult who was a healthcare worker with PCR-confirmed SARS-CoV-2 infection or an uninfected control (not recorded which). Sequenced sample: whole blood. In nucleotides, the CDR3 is TGCAGCGTTGAACTAGTTCGGGGGGCCGGGGATGAGCAGTTCTTC. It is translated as CSVELVRGAGDEQFF.